The rows below give T cell receptor beta chains drawn from one sample of a study of blood T cells in healthy people across ages. One entry per CDR3 protein, called by TCRdb with MiXCR from the 5' RACE reads. The table shows some 1.4 million distinct CDR3 sequences, with roughly 40% occurring only once. The sample taken for sequencing was blood. Source of these receptors: a woman younger than 35 in good health. Each CDR3 is given with its conserved first and last residue. Each record gives: V gene, clone size, J gene, D gene, CDR3 DNA, CDR3 protein. A D gene is named only where the DNA matches it firmly. Rows may omit the clone size; those that give it use once, few, many or a size class.

>TRBV11-1|few|TRBJ2-1|.
TGTGCCAGCAGCCAGGACAGCAATTACAATGAGCAGTTCTTC
CASSQDSNYNEQFF
>TRBV29-1|.|TRBJ2-7|.
TGCAGCGTTGAAGACAGGGGAGGTGGGGAGCAGTACTTC
CSVEDRGGGEQYF
>TRBV12-5|.|TRBJ2-1|.
TGTGCTAGTGGTTTGGTACAGAATGAGCAGTTCTTC
CASGLVQNEQFF
>TRBV11-2|few|TRBJ2-2|.
TGTGCCGGTTCACGAGCGTCGAACACCGGGGAGCTGTTTTTT
CAGSRASNTGELFF
>TRBV2|.|TRBJ1-2|.
TGTGCCAGCAGGGAGGGGACTCTACCTAACTATGGCTACACCTTC
CASREGTLPNYGYTF
>TRBV12-3/TRBV12-4|.|TRBJ2-7|.
TGTGCCAGCAGTAGCCGCAGAGGTGTAGTCCACGAGCAGTACTTC
CASSSRRGVVHEQYF
>TRBV28|.|TRBJ1-2|.
TGTGCCAGCAGTTTGGACCCAAGGGGGACTTATGGCTACACCTTC
CASSLDPRGTYGYTF
>TRBV27|.|TRBJ1-5|.
TGTGCCAGCAGTCTCCAAGGATCAATCAATCAGCCCCAGCATTTT
CASSLQGSINQPQHF
>TRBV29-1|.|TRBJ2-7|TRBD2
TGCAGCGCCGCCGATAGCGGGAGCTCCCACGAGCAGTACTTC
CSAADSGSSHEQYF
>TRBV25-1|few|TRBJ2-3|.
TGTGCCAGCAGCGGGTACGGGGGAGATACGCAGTATTTT
CASSGYGGDTQYF
>TRBV7-9|few|TRBJ1-6|.
TGTGCCAGCAGCTTGTTGGGGAGTTCACCCCTCCACTTT
CASSLLGSSPLHF
>TRBV27|.|TRBJ2-1|.
TGTGCCAGCAGTTTAAGAGGGCAGTCCTACGAGCAGTTCTTC
CASSLRGQSYEQFF
>TRBV29-1|.|TRBJ1-1|.
TGCAGCGTCGATGCCCAGAACACTGGAGCTTTCTTT
CSVDAQNTGAFF
>TRBV29-1|many|TRBJ2-7|.
TGCAGCGTTGTTCTCCAGGCCCGCTACGAGCAGTACTTC
CSVVLQARYEQYF
>TRBV12-3/TRBV12-4|.|TRBJ2-3|.
TGTGCCAGCATGAGGGGCCCGGCGGCGCAGTATTTT
CASMRGPAAQYF
>TRBV12-5|.|TRBJ1-2|.
TGTGCTAGTGGTCCGCCCAGCGGGTTCGGCTATGGCTACACCTTC
CASGPPSGFGYGYTF
>TRBV5-1|.|TRBJ2-5|TRBD2
TGCGCCAGCAGCCAGGGGACTAGATCACAAGAGACCCAGTACTTC
CASSQGTRSQETQYF
>TRBV29-1|.|TRBJ1-1|.
TGCAGCGTTCAGGGCCAGGGAGTGAACACTGAAGCTTTCTTT
CSVQGQGVNTEAFF
>TRBV4-2|.|TRBJ1-1|.
TGTGCCAGCAGCCAAGATCCGGGAATTGAAACTGAAGCTTTCTTT
CASSQDPGIETEAFF
>TRBV20-1|.|TRBJ2-7|.
TGCAGTGCATCCGAGCGTTACGAGCAGTACTTC
CSASERYEQYF
>TRBV3-1|.|TRBJ2-7|TRBD2
TGTGCCAGCAGCCAAGATCAGTTGCGGGAGGGTTCCTACGAGCAGTACTTC
CASSQDQLREGSYEQYF
>TRBV5-1|.|TRBJ1-6|TRBD1
TGCGCCAGCAGCTTGGTTCGGACAGGGGATTCACCCCTCCACTTT
CASSLVRTGDSPLHF
>TRBV29-1|.|TRBJ1-2|TRBD1
TGCAGCGCAACAATCAGGGGGCCGACTAACTATGGCTACACCTTC
CSATIRGPTNYGYTF
>TRBV2|.|TRBJ2-4|.
TGTGCCAGCACAGTGGAGGGGATACTAGCCAAAAACATTCAGTACTTC
CASTVEGILAKNIQYF
>TRBV27|many|TRBJ1-2|TRBD1
TGTGCCAGCAGTCCCCGACAGGGGTATGGCTACACCTTC
CASSPRQGYGYTF
>TRBV24-1|.|TRBJ1-2|.
TGTGCCACCAGTGACTCCACAGGGCGCTACACCTTC
CATSDSTGRYTF
>TRBV6-1|.|TRBJ2-2|.
TGTGCCAGCAGTGGACGGGACGCCGGGGAGCTGTTTTTT
CASSGRDAGELFF
>TRBV20-1|few|TRBJ2-7|.
TGCAGTGCCAACGAACCGACGGGCTCCTACGAGCAGTACTTC
CSANEPTGSYEQYF
>TRBV7-2|.|TRBJ2-2|.
TGTGCCAGCAGCTTTAGTGGGGGCTGGGACACCGGGGAGCTGTTTTTT
CASSFSGGWDTGELFF
>TRBV23-1|few|TRBJ1-1|TRBD1
TGCGCCAGCAGCCACGACAGGGGGCAAGGGTACACTGAAGCTTTCTTT
CASSHDRGQGYTEAFF
>TRBV12-3/TRBV12-4|few|TRBJ2-7|.
TGTGCCAGCAGTTTCCCAGGGCGGCCCTACGAGCAGTACTTC
CASSFPGRPYEQYF
>TRBV2|.|TRBJ2-2|.
TGTGCCAGCAGTGAAGGGCAGATCACCGGAGAGCTGTTTTTT
CASSEGQITGELFF
>TRBV4-2|.|TRBJ1-1|TRBD1
TGTGCCAGCAGCCAAGATGCGAATAGGGGGCTGATGGAAACTGAAGCTTTCTTT
CASSQDANRGLMETEAFF
>TRBV27|few|TRBJ2-4|TRBD1
TGTGCCAGCAGGGGACAGGGGTCCCTCATTCAGTACTTC
CASRGQGSLIQYF
>TRBV7-2|.|TRBJ1-1|.
TGTGCCAGCAGCTTATACGGGGGAAACACTGAAGCTTTCTTT
CASSLYGGNTEAFF
>TRBV20-1|few|TRBJ2-7|.
TGCAGTGCTAGGTCAGCGGGTTCAACCTACGAGCAGTACTTC
CSARSAGSTYEQYF
>TRBV20-1|.|TRBJ2-4|.
TGCAGTGCTAGAGATTCGACACTAGCCAAAAACATTCAGTACTTC
CSARDSTLAKNIQYF
>TRBV27|few|TRBJ1-2|.
TGTGCCAGCAGTCCGGGACTGACCTATGGCTACACCTTC
CASSPGLTYGYTF
>TRBV7-8|few|TRBJ2-1|TRBD2
TGTGCCAGCAGCTCCGTAGCGGGAGTATACAATGAGCAGTTCTTC
CASSSVAGVYNEQFF
>TRBV4-1|.|TRBJ2-7|TRBD1
TGCGCCAGCAGCCAACGACAGGGGGGCAGCGAGCAGTACTTC
CASSQRQGGSEQYF
>TRBV11-2|few|TRBJ2-3|TRBD2
TGTGCCAGCAGCTTAAATAGCGGGAGGTACACAGATACGCAGTATTTT
CASSLNSGRYTDTQYF
>TRBV11-2|few|TRBJ1-1|.
TGTGCCAGCAGCTTAGATCTGGCCGGGGGCACTGAAGCTTTCTTT
CASSLDLAGGTEAFF
>TRBV6-1|.|TRBJ2-7|TRBD1
TGTGCCAGCAGTGAAGTGACAGGGGCGAGCACCTACGAGCAGTACTTC
CASSEVTGASTYEQYF
>TRBV7-9|.|TRBJ1-1|.
TGTGCCAGCACTTCGAGGGGGTGGGGTATGACTGAAGCTTTCTTT
CASTSRGWGMTEAFF
>TRBV20-1|few|TRBJ2-3|TRBD2
TGCAGTGCCCGCCAGCGGGGGCTGGATACGCAGTATTTT
CSARQRGLDTQYF
>TRBV27|.|TRBJ1-1|TRBD1
TGTGCCAGCAGTCAACAGACAGGGGGGGCTTTCTTT
CASSQQTGGAFF
>TRBV9|few|TRBJ1-3|.
TGTGCCAGCAGCGTATATTCGGCGGCAGGCCCTGGAAACACCATATATTTT
CASSVYSAAGPGNTIYF
>TRBV25-1|many|TRBJ2-1|.
TGTGCCAGCAGTGGGGGACTGGTCTACAATGAGCAGTTCTTC
CASSGGLVYNEQFF
>TRBV3-1|few|TRBJ2-7|TRBD1
TGTGCCAGCAGCCTCCTTTCAGGGGGCGATGAGCAGTACTTC
CASSLLSGGDEQYF
>TRBV20-1|few|TRBJ2-1|.
TGCAGTGCTAGAGATCCGGCCAGCGCCTCCTACAATGAGCAGTTCTTC
CSARDPASASYNEQFF
>TRBV20-1|few|TRBJ2-7|TRBD2
TGCAGTGCTAGAGATCCCACTAGCGCTTCCTACGAGCAGTACTTC
CSARDPTSASYEQYF
>TRBV4-1|few|TRBJ2-7|TRBD2
TGCGCCAGCAGCCACGATAGCGGGATCTCCCACGAGCAGTACTTC
CASSHDSGISHEQYF
>TRBV5-1|.|TRBJ2-3|TRBD2
TGCGCCAGCAGCTTAAGCGGGGGGGCCGCTGGCACAGATACGCAGTATTTT
CASSLSGGAAGTDTQYF
>TRBV11-2|few|TRBJ2-1|.
TGTGCCAGCAGCTTTAACGGGAGACCTCGCGATGAGCAGTTCTTC
CASSFNGRPRDEQFF
>TRBV27|.|TRBJ2-4|.
TGTGCCAGCAGTTCCCGGGGCGCAGGCAAAAACATTCAGTACTTC
CASSSRGAGKNIQYF